This TCR beta chain stems from a study of OX40 agonist ivuxolimab in advanced cancers. At the level of the whole study: Ivuxolimab was an agonistic, fully human IgG2 monoclonal antibody directed against OX40 (CD134), a costimulatory receptor. Intravenous ivuxolimab was administered to patients every 2 weeks at six dose levels: 0.01, 0.1, 0.3, 1.5, 3 and 10 mg/kg. Of the approximately 54 patients in dose escalation, 19 had hepatocellular carcinoma, some 15 had melanoma, 9 had renal cell carcinoma and 9 had head and neck cancer. A male proportion of 70% to 90% and a mean age of around 60 years, ranging from roughly 23 to 85, were recorded for the dose-escalation cohort. Patients were allowed to have had prior anti-PD-1, anti-PD-L1 or anti-CTLA-4 therapy, and approximately 40% of the dose-escalation patients had been treated with checkpoint inhibitors. Partial responses occurred in three dose-escalation patients, of whom one had hepatocellular carcinoma and two had cutaneous melanoma. Peripheral TCRbeta sequencing was intended to test whether TCR sequence diversity was altered and clonal T-cell expansion was caused by ivuxolimab. The paper describes the monotherapy dose-escalation part (N of about 50 patients) of the phase I trial of ivuxolimab. The study at large found these results: After ivuxolimab, expanded clones were on average more numerous among CD8+ T cells than among CD4+ T cells. Clonal expansion of both CD4+ and CD8+ blood T cells was observed from baseline to week 6 at doses 0.1 to 3.0 mg/kg. In the 0.1-3.0 mg/kg groups, partial responders had among the lowest normalized peripheral clonal expansion, particularly in CD8+ T cells. The antigen specificity of the clonally expanded peripheral T cells was not determined. Low levels of normalized T-cell clonal expansion were also shown by some nonresponding patients.

There are 14 amino acids in the CDR3, from cysteine to phenylalanine inclusive. CDR3 DNA only is kept here, 42 bases in frame from base 1. At the junction V is shortened by 4 bases and J by 6 bases, with 16 bases in between. Looking up the germline V gene (reference sequence) yields CDR1 SGHKS and CDR2 YYEKEE. The trial excluded patients who had a history of autoimmune disease or who were on systemic immunosuppression. Peripheral blood for TCR sequencing was collected from all dose cohorts at baseline, on cycle 4 day 1, and on cycle 7 day 1. The samples were drawn from a first-in-human, open-label, multicenter phase I dose-escalation trial of ivuxolimab. Adults with locally advanced or metastatic melanoma, renal cell, hepatocellular, or head and neck squamous cell carcinoma were enrolled in the trial. Before TCR sequencing, CD4+ and CD8+ T cells were separately sorted from peripheral blood. As regards this clone: It lacks a known antigen. The record has no base qualities; no much larger clone is one base away.

To sequence the TCRbeta CDR3 region, genomic DNA was isolated from the sorted cells. The immunoSEQ Assay was used to sequence the TCRbeta CDR3 regions. The clones in this table, taken by TCRdb from immuneACCESS, are in-frame only. Not every clone is retained; where verified, under half of the shortfall comes from an unresolved V gene, and the cause of the rest is unknown. For this sample the table gives tens of thousands of clones, of which 80% to 90% were detected only once. The top ten hold around 1.1% of the sample. This specimen was CD4+ or CD8+ T cells sorted from blood, taken in a trial of the OX40 agonist ivuxolimab. The receptor's source is an adult with an advanced solid tumor such as melanoma, head and neck, liver or kidney cancer. This sequence uses TRBV5-5 and TRBJ1-1; TRBD1 is possibly the D segment (5 matching bases). Here the CDR3 is given as CASSRKGTGPEAFF. The DNA reads TGTGCCAGCAGCCGTAAAGGGACGGGGCCTGAAGCTTTCTTT.